This T cell receptor beta chain was captured in a study of blood T cell repertoires in COVID-19. V lost 1 base, J lost 5 bases, and 12 bases lay in between. CDR1 and CDR2 from the germline V gene are SEHNR and FQNEAQ (reference sequence). There are 14 residues in the CDR3. Using immunoSEQ multiplex PCR, the repertoire was profiled, and TCRdb retains in-frame clones only, with some absent. The sample lists roughly 200,000 clones, roughly 83% occurring once. The chain combines TRBV7-9 with TRBJ2-7; tentative D call: TRBD2 (6 bases). This sequence originates from a human donor in a cohort sampled during active COVID-19. What was sequenced was peripheral blood. The CDR3 is CASSLGLARDEQYF. The CDR3 bases are TGTGCCAGCAGCTTAGGGCTAGCGAGGGACGAGCAGTACTTC.